This TCR beta chain was captured by sequencing in a study of OX40 agonist ivuxolimab in advanced cancers. Study summary: A mean age of around 63 years, range roughly 23 to 85, was recorded, and roughly 80% were male. Prior checkpoint blockade (anti-PD-1, anti-PD-L1 or anti-CTLA-4) was permitted; under 50% had it.

Germline values: CDR1 SGHDT, CDR2 YYEEEE. The trim removed 4 bases at V and 0 bases at J, leaving 15 bases unmatched. The length of the CDR3 is 18 residues. Some clones are missing from TCRdb's copy, which holds only in-frame ones; the method was immunoSEQ multiplex PCR. The repertoire holds 55,000 to 70,000 clones, around 81% seen once, with about 4.7% in the top ten. This clone showed up just a few times. This chain links TRBV5-6 with TRBJ1-2; 7 nucleotides agree with TRBD1. Sequenced here: CD4+ or CD8+ T cells sorted from blood, sampled in a trial of the OX40 agonist ivuxolimab. The TCR comes from an adult with an advanced solid tumor such as melanoma, head and neck, liver or kidney cancer. For the CDR3, the DNA is TGTGCCAGCAGCGAACTCATCCCGGACAGGCTTACTAACTATGGCTACACCTTC. This codes for CASSELIPDRLTNYGYTF.